This T cell receptor (delta chain) was sequenced for a study of gamma-delta chains in newborns, infants, children. Study-level information: Microbial exposure reportedly drives polyclonal innate γδ T cell expansion after birth.

TCRdb re-called the reads with CATT. The sample has about 8,000 delta-chain clones; 1.6% are singletons. The CDR3 is made up of 20 amino acids. Per the germline V gene, CDR1 is GEAIGNYY and CDR2 is EKD. This clone occurred a few times. Just one base apart from a much larger clone, this may be a read error. Other DNA sequences in this specimen translate into the identical CDR3. The sequenced sample consisted of blood. This chain joins TRDV2 and TRDJ3; TRDD3 matches 13 bases. The sequence was obtained from a child who was a newborn, infant or young child, either healthy, febrile or measles-vaccinated (not recorded which). CDR3 bases: TGTGCCTGTGACACCGTACTGGGGGATACGCTCTCCTGGGACACCCGCCAGATGTTTTTC. Translated: CACDTVLGDTLSWDTRQMFF.